The present T cell receptor beta chain was sequenced within a study of T cells in Graves' hyperthyroidism and ophthalmopathy. Study observations and caveats: A model of 13 V-J features distinguished ophthalmopathy from stable hyperthyroidism. Ophthalmopathy onset followed model prediction by a median roughly 6 months.

CDR1 LGHDT and CDR2 YNNKEL come from the germline V gene (reference sequence). The length of the CDR3 is 14 residues. V lost 0 bases and J 0 bases, leaving 3 bases between the germline ends. Template material for amplifying TCR beta CDR3 regions consisted of RNA transcripts. With the HTBI primer set, the TCR CDR3 went through a first round of RT-PCR. TCRdb re-analysed the multiplex PCR reads in MiXCR, keeping a single row per CDR3 protein. The sample contains over 650,000 distinct CDR3 sequences, around 17% of which appear only once. Not enrolled were patients with uncontrolled infection, other autoimmune disease, pregnancy or lactation. This clonotype occurred many times. Antigen: not known.

The rearrangement joins TRBV3-1 to TRBJ2-1; D gene uncertain. The sequence derives from a man aged 18 to 35 with Graves' hyperthyroidism. The sequencing input was blood. Here the CDR3 reads CASSQDSSYNEQFF. Written as DNA, the CDR3 is TGTGCCAGCAGCCAAGATAGCTCCTACAATGAGCAGTTCTTC.